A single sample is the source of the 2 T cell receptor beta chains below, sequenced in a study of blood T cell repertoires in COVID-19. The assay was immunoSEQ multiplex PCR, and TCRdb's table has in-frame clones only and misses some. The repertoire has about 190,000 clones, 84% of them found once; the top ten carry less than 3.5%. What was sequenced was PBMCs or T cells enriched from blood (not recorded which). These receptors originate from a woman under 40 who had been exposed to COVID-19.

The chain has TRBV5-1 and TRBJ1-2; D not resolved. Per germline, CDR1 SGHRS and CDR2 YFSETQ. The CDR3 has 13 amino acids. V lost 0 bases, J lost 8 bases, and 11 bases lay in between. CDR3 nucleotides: TGCGCCAGCAGCTTGGTTGCGGGGAAGGGCTACACCTTC. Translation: CASSLVAGKGYTF.

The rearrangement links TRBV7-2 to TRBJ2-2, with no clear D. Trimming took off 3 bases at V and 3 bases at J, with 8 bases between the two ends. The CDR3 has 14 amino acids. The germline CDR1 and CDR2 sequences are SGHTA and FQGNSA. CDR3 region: CASSLERYTGELFF. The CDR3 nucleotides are TGTGCCAGCAGCTTGGAGCGATACACCGGGGAGCTGTTTTTT.